These 30 T cell receptor beta chains share one sample of origin, sequenced in a study of identical twins. TCRdb independently ran MiXCR on the 5' RACE reads; one entry per CDR3 protein. The data contain 350,000 to 500,000 distinct CDR3 sequences, approximately 18% of them singletons. Source material: naive T cells sorted from blood. The receptors were sampled from a man in his forties or fifties in good health.

This clonotype was picked up a small number of times. The chain has TRBV9 and TRBJ2-7; D not resolved. Trimming shortened V by 0 bases and J by 0 bases, and 10 bases separated the two germline ends. The germline CDR1 and CDR2 sequences are SGDLS and YYNGEE. CDR3 length: 15 amino acids. The CDR3 protein is CASSVVPESSYEQYF. DNA of the CDR3: TGTGCCAGCAGCGTAGTTCCGGAGAGCTCCTACGAGCAGTACTTC.

This clonotype was detected only a few times. The chain couples TRBV9 to TRBJ2-1, with 8 bases fitting TRBD2. V lost 0 bases to trimming and J lost 6 bases; unmatched junction nucleotides: 5. Germline CDR1 and CDR2: SGDLS and YYNGEE. The CDR3 is 15 residues long. In DNA form, the CDR3 reads TGTGCCAGCAGCGTAGGAAGCGGGAGTCTCAATGAGCAGTTCTTC. Amino acid sequence: CASSVGSGSLNEQFF.

This clonotype was seen repeatedly, ten times or more. J is TRBJ2-3 and V is TRBV10-3; 9 nucleotides align to TRBD2. CDR1 and CDR2 (germline): ENHRY, SYGVKD. Trimming cost V 4 bases and J 5 bases; bases outside gene matches: 4. This CDR3 is 14 amino acids long. CDR3 region: CAISGQRGEDTQYF. Here the CDR3 DNA reads TGTGCCATCAGTGGGCAGCGGGGGGAAGATACGCAGTATTTT.

This chain links TRBV29-1 with TRBJ1-2; D not resolved. Germline V gene data show CDR1 as SQVTM and CDR2 as ANQGSEA. The CDR3 totals 11 residues. Trimming removed 6 bases from V and 8 bases from J, with 13 bases in between. The CDR3 sequence is CSVRLSGGYTF. In DNA, the CDR3 is TGCAGCGTACGGCTTAGTGGCGGCTACACCTTC.

CDR3 sequence: CASSFGQPISLNTEAFF. CDR3 DNA sequence: TGTGCCAGCAGCTTTGGTCAGCCCATATCCTTGAACACTGAAGCTTTCTTT. The genes are TRBV7-9 and TRBJ1-1; D is uncertain. Germline values: CDR1 SEHNR, CDR2 FQNEAQ (reference sequence). The CDR3 length is 17 residues. Trimming removed 3 bases at V and 0 bases at J, with 17 bases between. The variable domain in full, completed from reference TRBV7-9 and TRBJ1-1, reads DTGVSQNPRHKITKRGQNVTFRCDPISEHNRLYWYRQTLGQGPEFLTYFQNEAQLEKSRLLSDRFSAERPKGSFSTLEIQRTEQGDSAMYLCASSFGQPISLNTEAFFGQGTRLTVV.

The CDR3 nucleotides are TGTGCCAGCAGCCCAACGTACGTACGGGCCCACGAGCAGTACTTC. It is translated as CASSPTYVRAHEQYF. The rearrangement links TRBV12-3 or TRBV12-4 to TRBJ2-7; D is undetermined. The CDR3 spans 15 residues. Trimming stripped 6 bases from V and 5 bases from J, with 20 bases between.

This clonotype has just a few counts. V usage is TRBV24-1 and J usage is TRBJ2-5; a possible D gene is TRBD1 (5 bases). Germline CDR1 reads KGHDR; CDR2 reads SFDVKD. V was cut by 3 bases and J by 5 bases, with 12 bases left in between. The CDR3 covers 14 residues. The DNA of the CDR3 is TGTGCCACCAGTGATCTACAGGTCCCGGAGACCCAGTACTTC. Amino acid sequence: CATSDLQVPETQYF.

This clonotype was found a few times. This chain links TRBV2 with TRBJ1-1, with TRBD1 matching 7 bases. With V trimmed by 6 bases and J by 5 bases, 6 bases remained unmatched. There are 13 residues in the CDR3. In germline, CDR1 is SNHLY, CDR2 FYNNEI. The chain's CDR3 is CASRIQGRTEAFF. CDR3 nucleotide sequence: TGTGCCAGCAGGATACAGGGGAGGACTGAAGCTTTCTTT.

This clonotype turned up a few times. V usage is TRBV6-5 and J usage is TRBJ2-2; D is tentatively TRBD1 or TRBD2 (5 bases each). The CDR3 has 16 residues. V was clipped by 5 bases and J by 6 bases, with 19 bases between them. Germline V CDR1 and CDR2: MNHEY, SVGAGI. The CDR3: CASSNRGREVSGELFF. CDR3 coding DNA: TGTGCCAGCAGTAACCGGGGCAGGGAAGTCTCCGGGGAGCTGTTTTTT.

The chain uses TRBV9 and TRBJ2-1; D is undetermined. Germline CDR1 and CDR2: SGDLS and YYNGEE. The CDR3 spans 12 residues. The germline V and J ends were trimmed by 0 bases and 8 bases, with 6 bases remaining between them. The CDR3 protein is CASSVAVHEQFF. Here the CDR3 DNA reads TGTGCCAGCAGCGTAGCCGTCCATGAGCAGTTCTTC.

This clonotype was detected only a few times. The chain recombines TRBV29-1 with TRBJ1-1; 7 nucleotides agree with TRBD1. This CDR3 has 13 residues. Germline loops: CDR1 SQVTM, CDR2 ANQGSEA. V lost 6 bases to trimming and J lost 1 base; unmatched junction nucleotides: 5. The CDR3 coding sequence is TGCAGCGTGAAGACAGGGAAGAACACTGAAGCTTTCTTT. This translates into CSVKTGKNTEAFF.

The chain uses TRBV28 and TRBJ2-1; 8 bases are shared with TRBD2. CDR3 size: 15 residues. V gave up 6 bases and J gave up 8 bases; unmatched junction bases: 12. Germline loops: CDR1 MDHEN, CDR2 SYDVKM. CDR3 sequence reads: CASSKKGLESYEQFF. The CDR3 bases are TGTGCCAGCAGCAAAAAGGGACTAGAATCTTATGAGCAGTTCTTC.

The J gene is TRBJ2-6, the V gene TRBV27; D is uncertain. Trimming removed 6 bases at V and 2 bases at J, with 11 bases between. The CDR3 runs 15 residues. Germline-derived CDR1 and CDR2 are MNHEY and SMNVEV (reference sequence). The CDR3 region has the DNA TGTGCCAGCAGCCAAAAGGGCCCTGGGGCCAACGTCCTGACTTTC. Its protein product is CASSQKGPGANVLTF.

This clonotype was counted between two and nine times. The V call is TRBV2, the J call TRBJ2-7; D possibly corresponds to TRBD1 (5 bases). The germline V and J ends were trimmed by 2 bases and 0 bases, with 11 bases remaining between them. CDR3 length equals 15 residues. Per the germline V gene, CDR1 is SNHLY and CDR2 is FYNNEI. CDR3 amino acids: CASSEQGWGSYEQYF. The DNA for the CDR3 is TGTGCCAGCAGTGAACAGGGATGGGGCTCCTACGAGCAGTACTTC.

This clonotype was recorded many times. The chain uses TRBV20-1 and TRBJ2-1; possibly TRBD1 or TRBD2 for D (5 bases each). Per germline, CDR1 DFQATT and CDR2 SNEGSKA (reference sequence). The length of the CDR3 is 16 residues. Trimming stripped 1 base from V and 0 bases from J, with 13 bases between. The CDR3 reads CSARGGRISSYNEQFF. The DNA of the CDR3 is TGCAGTGCTAGAGGGGGACGGATCAGCTCCTACAATGAGCAGTTCTTC.

For this clonotype: This may be a read error: a much more frequent sequence differs by one nucleotide. This chain joins TRBV20-1 and TRBJ2-7; 8 bases are a match to TRBD1. The CDR3 has 17 amino acids. CDR1 and CDR2 (germline): DFQATT, SNEGSKA (reference sequence). V dropped 3 bases and J dropped 6; count of bases not matched to a gene: 19. CDR3 amino acids: CSASLGQGAPFTSEQYF. The CDR3 region has the DNA TGCAGTGCTAGTCTGGGGCAGGGGGCCCCCTTTACCTCCGAGCAGTACTTC.

The rearrangement links TRBV12-5 to TRBJ2-7; possible D gene TRBD1, 6 bases. V dropped 7 bases and J dropped 3 bases, with 13 bases sitting between them. From germline, CDR1 is LGHNT and CDR2 FRNRAP. The CDR3 runs to 13 residues. CDR3 DNA sequence: TGTGCTAGTGCCCCGGGACACCTCTACGAGCAGTACTTC. It is translated as CASAPGHLYEQYF. The variable domain in full, with the rest retrieved from reference TRBV12-5 and TRBJ2-7, is DARVTQTPRHKVTEMGQEVTMRCQPILGHNTVFWYRQTMMQGLELLAYFRNRAPLDDSGMPKDRFSAEMPDATLATLKIQPSEPRDSAVYFCASAPGHLYEQYFGPGTRLTVT.

The V and J genes are TRBV9 and TRBJ2-7; TRBD2 matches at 10 bases. The CDR3 totals 16 residues. Germline CDR1 reads SGDLS; CDR2 reads YYNGEE. J was trimmed by 3 bases and V by 3 bases; bases with no gene match: 9. The CDR3 sequence: CASSEKAGTSVYEQYF. Here the CDR3 DNA reads TGTGCCAGCAGCGAGAAAGCCGGGACTAGCGTCTACGAGCAGTACTTC.

The chain links TRBV10-3 to TRBJ2-3; 9 bases align to TRBD1. The CDR3 runs to 15 residues. Looked up from germline, CDR1 is ENHRY and CDR2 is SYGVKD. Germline trimming cut 6 bases from V and 1 base from J; bases unmatched to any gene: 5. The CDR3 sequence is CAIRGDRVGTDTQYF. CDR3 nucleotide sequence: TGTGCCATCAGAGGGGACAGGGTTGGCACAGATACGCAGTATTTT.

This clonotype appeared many times. J is TRBJ2-7 and V is TRBV2; either TRBD1 or TRBD2 may supply D (5 bases each). The CDR3 contains 13 residues. Germline V gives CDR1 SNHLY, CDR2 FYNNEI. Trimming took off 7 bases at V and 7 bases at J, with 17 bases between the two ends. CDR3 in amino acids: CASKEGLIGEQYF. CDR3 sequence (DNA): TGTGCCAGCAAAGAGGGGCTGATTGGGGAGCAGTACTTC.

This clonotype was observed many times. The chain couples TRBV5-1 to TRBJ2-4, with 7 bases that match TRBD1. The length of the CDR3 is 14 residues. The germline V gene encodes CDR1 SGHRS and CDR2 YFSETQ. Trimming took 4 bases from V and 6 from J; bases not matched to a gene: 7. This chain's CDR3 is CASSLTGASNIQYF. The CDR3 DNA sequence: TGCGCCAGCAGCCTTACAGGGGCCTCAAACATTCAGTACTTC.

This clonotype has ten or more counts. V usage is TRBV4-3 and J usage is TRBJ2-1, with no clear D. The ends were cut back, 0 bases at V and 10 bases at J, with 10 bases in the middle. Looked up from germline, CDR1 is LGHNA and CDR2 is YSLEER. The CDR3 consists of 13 residues. In nucleotides, the CDR3 is TGCGCCAGCAGCCAAGAGCCTTTCGGCGAGCAGTTCTTC. It is translated as CASSQEPFGEQFF.

J is TRBJ2-1 and V is TRBV11-2; possibly TRBD1 for D (5 bases). V lost 4 bases and J lost 5, with 12 bases in between. The CDR3 covers 14 residues. The germline V gene encodes CDR1 SGHAT and CDR2 FQNNGV. The CDR3, as DNA: TGTGCCAGCAGCTCGCCTAAAGGGGACAATGAGCAGTTCTTC. This sequence encodes CASSSPKGDNEQFF.

The chain has TRBV10-1 and TRBJ1-2; 8 bases align to TRBD1. The CDR3 is 14 residues long. From germline, CDR1 is WNHNN and CDR2 SYGVQD (reference sequence). The junction had 5 bases not matched to a gene; V was cut back by 6 bases and J by 2 bases. DNA for the CDR3: TGCGCCAGCAGGACCCAGGGGGCGAACTATGGCTACACCTTC. Its translation: CASRTQGANYGYTF.

The V call is TRBV10-3, the J call TRBJ2-2, with 9 bases lining up with TRBD1. CDR3 size: 18 residues. V shed 10 bases and J 6 bases; nucleotides not matched to a gene: 21. Germline V CDR1 and CDR2: ENHRY, SYGVKD. The CDR3 is CATTSGLTGGKNAGELFF. The CDR3, as DNA: TGTGCCACCACAAGTGGCCTAACAGGGGGCAAAAATGCCGGGGAGCTGTTTTTT.

This clonotype was counted only a few times. CDR3 bases: TGCGCCAGCAGCTTGGGAACAGTTAATGAAAAACTGTTTTTT. This gives the protein CASSLGTVNEKLFF. The chain has TRBV5-1 and TRBJ1-4; D is undetermined. The CDR3 extends over 14 amino acids. With 0 bases removed from V and 4 bases from J, the gap between germline ends came to 7 bases. CDR1 and CDR2 (germline): SGHRS, YFSETQ.

This clonotype was counted only a few times. The chain recombines TRBV19 with TRBJ1-2; D remains unclear. The CDR3 loop spans 14 amino acids. V was shortened by 1 base and J by 2 bases, with 8 bases between the two germline ends. Looked up from germline, CDR1 is LNHDA and CDR2 is SQIVND (reference sequence). CDR3: CASSIGTGNYGYTF. The CDR3 DNA follows: TGTGCCAGTAGTATAGGAACGGGAAACTATGGCTACACCTTC.

The chain combines TRBV5-1 with TRBJ2-3; D gene unclear. Germline V gives CDR1 SGHRS, CDR2 YFSETQ. The V end was cut by 4 bases, the J end by 6 bases, with 9 bases between. This CDR3 comprises 12 residues. The DNA of the CDR3 is TGCGCCAGCAGCCCCGAGGCGGATACGCAGTATTTT. It codes for CASSPEADTQYF.

The chain recombines TRBV29-1 with TRBJ2-2, with a possible D match to TRBD2 (5 bases). Germline assignment: CDR1 SQVTM and CDR2 ANQGSEA. The V end lost 7 bases, the J end lost 6 bases, and 15 bases lay between the germline ends. This CDR3 region has 13 residues. CDR3 nucleotides: TGCAGCGCTTCCACTGGGAGCGCCGGGGAGCTGTTTTTT. It encodes CSASTGSAGELFF.

This clonotype was detected only a few times. The chain uses TRBV28 and TRBJ2-7; 8 nucleotides agree with TRBD1. The CDR3 extends over 16 amino acids. CDR1 and CDR2 (germline): MDHEN, SYDVKM. V shed 6 bases and J 6 bases; nucleotides not matched to a gene: 16. Written as DNA, the CDR3 is TGTGCCAGCAGCCTCATGACCGGGACAGGACATTCCGAGCAGTACTTC. Translated, it gives CASSLMTGTGHSEQYF.